This T cell receptor (beta chain) came from a study of technical replicates of blood from a handful of donors. This table comes from immunoSEQ multiplex PCR, and its TCRdb copy is limited to in-frame clones, with some not included. This table holds roughly 79,000 clones, about 81% found once. The V gene end was trimmed by 1 base and the J gene end by 3 bases; junction bases not matched to a gene: 3. CDR1 is MGHRA, CDR2 YSYEKL, per germline. The CDR3 spans 15 residues. The receptor's source is a human donor in good health. Some clones in this sample may be carry-over from other donors' samples. The V call is TRBV4-1, the J call TRBJ2-1; 7 nucleotides line up with TRBD1. Sample: PBMCs. The DNA for the CDR3 is TGCGCCAGCAGCCAAGTTCAGGGGGACTACAATGAGCAGTTCTTC. This sequence encodes CASSQVQGDYNEQFF.